The 7 T cell receptor beta chains reported below all come from one sample, sequenced in a study of metastatic and nonmetastatic thyroid tumors. TCRdb used MiXCR to call clones anew from the PCR reads. The sample comprises under 8,500 clones, about 23% of which are singletons, and less than 30% rests with the top ten. Thyroid surgery had not been preceded by any treatment in any patient. The sequencing input was tumor tissue. The origin of the receptors is a female donor with papillary thyroid cancer or a benign thyroid nodule (not recorded which). Some clones in this sample may be carry-over from other donors' samples.

This clone was seen more than once but under ten times. The chain couples TRBV28 to TRBJ1-3; D not certain. The CDR3 is made up of 12 amino acids. The ends were cut back, 8 bases at V and 4 bases at J, with 9 bases in the middle. CDR1 and CDR2 (germline): MDHEN, SYDVKM. CDR3: CASEGSGNTIYF. Written as DNA, the CDR3 is TGTGCCAGCGAAGGGTCAGGAAACACCATATATTTT.

The rearrangement uses TRBV20-1 and TRBJ2-3; 9 nucleotides agree with TRBD2. Trimming took 4 bases from V and 4 from J; bases not matched to a gene: 12. CDR3 size: 16 residues. Germline V gene sequence: CDR1 DFQATT, CDR2 SNEGSKA (reference sequence). The CDR3 loop reads CSATPGLAIGADTQYF. The CDR3 DNA follows: TGCAGTGCTACCCCGGGACTAGCAATCGGGGCAGATACGCAGTATTTT.

V gene TRBV11-2 combines with J gene TRBJ2-3; 11 bases match TRBD2. This CDR3 has 16 residues. Per germline, CDR1 SGHAT and CDR2 FQNNGV. Trimming took 3 bases from V and 6 from J; bases not matched to a gene: 8. The CDR3 bases are TGTGCCAGCAGCTTCAGATCACTAGCGGGAGCGGATACGCAGTATTTT. This gives the protein CASSFRSLAGADTQYF. Filled out from reference TRBV11-2 and TRBJ2-3, the complete variable domain reads EAGVAQSPRYKIIEKRQSVAFWCNPISGHATLYWYQQILGQGPKLLIQFQNNGVVDDSQLPKDRFSAERLKGVDSTLKIQPAKLEDSAVYLCASSFRSLAGADTQYFGPGTRLTVL.

This clone has more than one count but fewer than ten. The rearrangement links TRBV19 to TRBJ2-1; maybe TRBD2 (6 bases). The germline V gene encodes CDR1 LNHDA and CDR2 SQIVND (reference sequence). The CDR3 is made up of 14 amino acids. Trimming removed 10 bases from V and 16 bases from J, with 29 bases in between. CDR3 in amino acids: CATSGRRDPNERFF. CDR3 bases: TGTGCCACCTCTGGGCGGAGGGACCCCAATGAGCGATTCTTC. The variable domain in full, completed from reference TRBV19 and TRBJ2-1, reads DGGITQSPKYLFRKEGQNVTLSCEQNLNHDAMYWYRQDPGQGLRLIYYSQIVNDFQKGDIAEGYSVSREKKESFPLTVTSAQKNPTAFYLCATSGRRDPNERFFGPGTRLTVL.

This clone was counted at least ten times. CDR3 sequence (DNA): TGTGCCAGCAGCTCCGGGACAGGGGTATACGAGCAGTACTTC. Its protein is CASSSGTGVYEQYF. V is TRBV11-3 and J is TRBJ2-7; 10 positions agree with TRBD1. CDR1 and CDR2 from the germline V gene are SGHNT and YENEEA. This CDR3 contains 14 residues. Trimming took 4 bases from V and 4 from J; bases not matched to a gene: 4.

This clone was seen only a few times. V is TRBV6-1 and J is TRBJ1-3; no reliable D call. This CDR3 is built from 15 residues. V lost 1 base, J lost 0 bases, and 7 bases lay in between. CDR1 is MNHNS and CDR2 is SASEGT in the germline V gene. Here the CDR3 reads CASSEVQFSGNTIYF. CDR3 nucleotide sequence: TGTGCCAGCAGTGAAGTACAGTTCTCTGGAAACACCATATATTTT.

This clone occurred a few times. The chain carries TRBV6-5 and TRBJ2-2; D uncertain. In germline, CDR1 is MNHEY, CDR2 SVGAGI. The CDR3 contains 12 residues. With 4 bases removed from V and 1 base from J, the gap between germline ends came to 1 base. The CDR3 here is CASSLNTGELFF. CDR3 DNA sequence: TGTGCCAGCAGTTTGAACACCGGGGAGCTGTTTTTT.